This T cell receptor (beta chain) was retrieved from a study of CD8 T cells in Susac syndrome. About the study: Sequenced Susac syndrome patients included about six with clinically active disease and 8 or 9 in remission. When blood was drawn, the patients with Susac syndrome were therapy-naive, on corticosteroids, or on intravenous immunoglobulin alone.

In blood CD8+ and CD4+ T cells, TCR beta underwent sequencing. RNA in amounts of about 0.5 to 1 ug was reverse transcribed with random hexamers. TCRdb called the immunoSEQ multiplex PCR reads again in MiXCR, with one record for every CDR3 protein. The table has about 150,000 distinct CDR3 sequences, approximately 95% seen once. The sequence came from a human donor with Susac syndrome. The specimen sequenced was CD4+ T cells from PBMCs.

This chain's CDR3 is CASSFSDYGYTF. The CDR3 DNA follows: TGTGCCAGCAGTTTTTCGGACTATGGCTACACCTTC. The chain employs TRBV28 and TRBJ1-2; D is uncertain. Germline V gene lookup returns CDR1 MDHEN and CDR2 SYDVKM. CDR3 size: 12 residues. V dropped 3 bases and J dropped 3 bases, with 5 bases sitting between them.